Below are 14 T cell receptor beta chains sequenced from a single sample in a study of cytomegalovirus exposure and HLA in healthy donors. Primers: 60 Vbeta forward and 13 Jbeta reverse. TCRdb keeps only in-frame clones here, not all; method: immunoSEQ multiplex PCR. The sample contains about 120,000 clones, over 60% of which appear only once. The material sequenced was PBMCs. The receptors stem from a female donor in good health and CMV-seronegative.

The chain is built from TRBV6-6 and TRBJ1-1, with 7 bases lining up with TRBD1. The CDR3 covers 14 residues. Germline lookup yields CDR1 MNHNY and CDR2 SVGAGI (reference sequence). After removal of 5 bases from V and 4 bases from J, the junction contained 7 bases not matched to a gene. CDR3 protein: CASSPSDRATEAFF. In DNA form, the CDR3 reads TGTGCCAGCAGTCCCTCTGACAGGGCCACTGAAGCTTTCTTT.

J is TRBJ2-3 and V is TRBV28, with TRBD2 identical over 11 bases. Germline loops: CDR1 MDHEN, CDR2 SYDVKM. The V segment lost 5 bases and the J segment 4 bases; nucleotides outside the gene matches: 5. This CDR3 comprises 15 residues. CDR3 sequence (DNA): TGTGCCAGCAGTCCGAGACTAGCGGGACCAGATACGCAGTATTTT. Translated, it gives CASSPRLAGPDTQYF.

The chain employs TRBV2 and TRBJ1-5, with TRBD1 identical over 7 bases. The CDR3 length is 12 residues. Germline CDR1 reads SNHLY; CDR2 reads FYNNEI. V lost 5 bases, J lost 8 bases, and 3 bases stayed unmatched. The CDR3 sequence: CASSYRGEPQHF. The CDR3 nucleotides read TGTGCCAGCAGTTACAGGGGAGAGCCCCAGCATTTT. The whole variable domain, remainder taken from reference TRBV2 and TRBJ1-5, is EPEVTQTPSHQVTQMGQEVILRCVPISNHLYFYWYRQILGQKVEFLVSFYNNEISEKSEIFDDQFSVERPDGSNFTLKIRSTKLEDSAMYFCASSYRGEPQHFGDGTRLSIL.

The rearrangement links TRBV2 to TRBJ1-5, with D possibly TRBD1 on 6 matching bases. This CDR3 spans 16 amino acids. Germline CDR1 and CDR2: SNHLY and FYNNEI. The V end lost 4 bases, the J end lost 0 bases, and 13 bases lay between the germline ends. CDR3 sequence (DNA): TGTGCCAGCAGTGCCGGGACACAGTATAGCAATCAGCCCCAGCATTTT. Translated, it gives CASSAGTQYSNQPQHF.

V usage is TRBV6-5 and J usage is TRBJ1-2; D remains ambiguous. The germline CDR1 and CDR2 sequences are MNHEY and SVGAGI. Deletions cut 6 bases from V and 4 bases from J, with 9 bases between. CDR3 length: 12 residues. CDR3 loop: CASRDTFYGYTF. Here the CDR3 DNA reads TGTGCCAGCAGAGACACCTTCTATGGCTACACCTTC.

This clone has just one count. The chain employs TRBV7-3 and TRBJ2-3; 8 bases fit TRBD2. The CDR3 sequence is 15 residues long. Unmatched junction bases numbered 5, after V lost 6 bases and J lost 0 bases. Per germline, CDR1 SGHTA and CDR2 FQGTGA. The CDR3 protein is CASRLTSVSTDTQYF. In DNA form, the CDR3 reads TGTGCCAGCAGACTGACTAGCGTTAGCACAGATACGCAGTATTTT.

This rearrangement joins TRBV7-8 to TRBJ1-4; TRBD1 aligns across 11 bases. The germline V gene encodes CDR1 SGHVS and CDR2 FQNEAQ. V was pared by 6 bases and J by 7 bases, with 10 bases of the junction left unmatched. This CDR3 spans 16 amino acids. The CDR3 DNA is TGTGCCAGCAGACCCACCCTCGGGACAGGGGGTGAAAAACTGTTTTTT. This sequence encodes CASRPTLGTGGEKLFF.

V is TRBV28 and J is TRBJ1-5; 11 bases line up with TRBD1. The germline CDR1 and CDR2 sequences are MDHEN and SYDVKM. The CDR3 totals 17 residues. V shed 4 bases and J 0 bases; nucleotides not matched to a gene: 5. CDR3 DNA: TGTGCCAGCAGTTGGGACAGGGGGGTTCGTAGCAATCAGCCCCAGCATTTT. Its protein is CASSWDRGVRSNQPQHF.

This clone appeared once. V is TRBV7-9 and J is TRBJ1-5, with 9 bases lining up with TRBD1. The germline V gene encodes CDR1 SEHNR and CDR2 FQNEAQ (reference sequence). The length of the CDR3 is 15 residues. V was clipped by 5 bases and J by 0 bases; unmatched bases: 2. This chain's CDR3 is CASSGTGNSNQPQHF. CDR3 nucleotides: TGTGCCAGCAGCGGGACAGGGAATAGCAATCAGCCCCAGCATTTT.

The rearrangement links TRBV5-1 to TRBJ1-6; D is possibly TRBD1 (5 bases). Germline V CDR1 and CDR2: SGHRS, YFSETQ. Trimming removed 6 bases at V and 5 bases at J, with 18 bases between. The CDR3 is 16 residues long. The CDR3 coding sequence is TGCGCCAGCACTAACGGACCGACAGCAGATAATTCACCCCTCCACTTT. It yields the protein CASTNGPTADNSPLHF. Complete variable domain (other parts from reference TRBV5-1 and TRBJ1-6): KAGVTQTPRYLIKTRGQQVTLSCSPISGHRSVSWYQQTPGQGLQFLFEYFSETQRNKGNFPGRFSGRQFSNSRSEMNVSTLELGDSALYLCASTNGPTADNSPLHFGNGTRLTVT.

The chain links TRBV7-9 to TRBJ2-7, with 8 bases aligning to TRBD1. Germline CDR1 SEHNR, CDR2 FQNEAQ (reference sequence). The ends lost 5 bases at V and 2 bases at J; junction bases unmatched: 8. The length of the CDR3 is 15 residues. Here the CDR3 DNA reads TGTGCCAGCAGCCGCGGACAGGGTTCCGCCTACGAGCAGTACTTC. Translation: CASSRGQGSAYEQYF. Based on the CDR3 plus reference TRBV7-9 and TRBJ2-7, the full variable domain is DTGVSQNPRHKITKRGQNVTFRCDPISEHNRLYWYRQTLGQGPEFLTYFQNEAQLEKSRLLSDRFSAERPKGSFSTLEIQRTEQGDSAMYLCASSRGQGSAYEQYFGPGTRLTVT.

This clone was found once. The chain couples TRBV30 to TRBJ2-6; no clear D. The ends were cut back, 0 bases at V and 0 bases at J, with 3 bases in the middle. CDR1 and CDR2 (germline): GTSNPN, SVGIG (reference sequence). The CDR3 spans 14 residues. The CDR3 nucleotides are TGTGCCTGGAGTGTCAACTCTGGGGCCAACGTCCTGACTTTC. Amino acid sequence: CAWSVNSGANVLTF.

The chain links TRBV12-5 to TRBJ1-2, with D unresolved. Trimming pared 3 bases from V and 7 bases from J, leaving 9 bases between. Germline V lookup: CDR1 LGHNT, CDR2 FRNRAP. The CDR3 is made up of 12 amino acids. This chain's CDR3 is CASGLCRVGYTF. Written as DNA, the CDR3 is TGTGCTAGTGGTTTATGCCGGGTTGGCTACACCTTC.

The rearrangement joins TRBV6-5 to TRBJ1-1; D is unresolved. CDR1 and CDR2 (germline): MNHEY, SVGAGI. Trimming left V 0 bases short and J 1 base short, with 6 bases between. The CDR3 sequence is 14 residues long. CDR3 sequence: CASSYSARNTEAFF. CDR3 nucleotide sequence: TGTGCCAGCAGTTACTCCGCCAGGAACACTGAAGCTTTCTTT.